The present TCR beta chain was sequenced within a study of T cells in localized non-small cell lung cancer. Study-level points and caveats: Appearances in adjacent lung were noted for a median 57 of the top 100 tumor clones. Uninvolved adjacent lung showed higher T cell clonality than tumor.

On this clone: The antigen is not known.

Unmatched junction bases numbered 6, after V lost 4 bases and J lost 5 bases. Germline CDR1 reads SGHTA; CDR2 reads FQGNSA. This CDR3 is 14 amino acids long. Only in-frame clones appear in the TCRdb table, and some are missing; sequencing was by immunoSEQ multiplex PCR. The sample has more than 45,000 clones; about 86% are singletons. The genes are TRBV7-2 and TRBJ2-5; 8 bases align to TRBD1. Source: PBMCs, taken before any cancer treatment. The clonotype originates from a man aged 35 to 70 with stage II lung adenocarcinoma. The CDR3 loop is CASSSRTGSETQYF. CDR3 in DNA: TGTGCCAGCAGCTCGAGGACAGGGTCGGAGACCCAGTACTTC.